This T cell receptor (beta chain) stems from a study of T cells after yellow fever vaccination. MiXCR, run by TCRdb on the 5' RACE reads, gives a single entry per CDR3 protein. The sample shows fewer than 400,000 distinct CDR3 sequences, over 8.5% of them seen only once. This clonotype was picked up many times. This CDR3 spans 13 amino acids. The V and J ends lost 7 bases and 5 bases respectively, with 14 bases between them. The sequenced sample was CD4+ T cells sorted from PBMCs, obtained 45 days after the yellow fever booster vaccination. The clonotype comes from a man between 18 and 35 years old who received the YFV17D yellow fever vaccine. The chain joins TRBV12-3 or TRBV12-4 to TRBJ1-1; TRBD1 is a possible D gene (5 bases). DNA for the CDR3: TGTGCCAGCACCCTAACCGGGGGAACTGAAGCTTTCTTT. The encoded protein is CASTLTGGTEAFF.